The 17 T cell receptor beta chains given below trace back to one sample, sequenced in a study of preoperative IRX-2 immunotherapy in early breast cancer. The protocol was immunoSEQ multiplex PCR, while the TCRdb copy is restricted to in-frame clones and leaves out a portion. The sample has 30,000 or so clones, 85% to 90% seen once. Treatment given: preoperative locoregional IRX-2 cytokine immunotherapy. This specimen was taken from a patient treated with IRX-2 immunotherapy. The receptors were sampled from a human donor with breast cancer.

The chain recombines TRBV2 with TRBJ2-5; no definite D call. This CDR3 contains 11 residues. Looked up from germline, CDR1 is SNHLY and CDR2 is FYNNEI. The V and J ends lost 1 base and 6 bases respectively, with 3 bases between them. The CDR3 is CASSEVQTQYF. Written as DNA, the CDR3 is TGTGCCAGCAGTGAAGTCCAGACCCAGTACTTC.

This chain links TRBV27 with TRBJ2-5; D remains unclear. V was trimmed by 5 bases and J by 5 bases, leaving 12 bases between them. The CDR3 is 13 amino acids. Germline CDR1 and CDR2: MNHEY and SMNVEV (reference sequence). CDR3 sequence (DNA): TGTGCCAGCAGTCCCCGGTCGGATGAGACCCAGTACTTC. It translates to CASSPRSDETQYF.

This clone was recorded once. J is TRBJ2-2 and V is TRBV6-5; 7 bases map to TRBD2. This CDR3 region has 15 residues. Germline V gene sequence: CDR1 MNHEY, CDR2 SVGAGI. V lost 5 bases and J lost 4; bases outside the gene matches: 7. The CDR3 protein is CASSKGLLLTGELFF. The DNA for the CDR3 is TGTGCCAGCAGTAAGGGACTACTTCTCACCGGGGAGCTGTTTTTT.

The V gene is TRBV18, the J gene TRBJ1-2, with 9 bases matching TRBD1. Trimming took 0 bases from V and 4 from J; bases not matched to a gene: 9. The CDR3 consists of 17 residues. Germline lookup yields CDR1 KGHSH and CDR2 LQKENI. CDR3 nucleotide sequence: TGTGCCAGCTCACCACCAGGCACAGGGGGCCGGGGCTATGGCTACACCTTC. It is translated as CASSPPGTGGRGYGYTF.

The chain couples TRBV12-5 to TRBJ1-6; D perhaps matches TRBD1 (6 bases). V was clipped by 6 bases and J by 11 bases, with 11 bases between them. The CDR3 runs to 12 residues. CDR1 LGHNT and CDR2 FRNRAP come from the germline V gene. CDR3 coding DNA: TGTGCTAGTGGGTCTGGACAGACACCCCTCCACTTT. Translation gives CASGSGQTPLHF.

The chain has TRBV28 and TRBJ2-7, with D possibly matching TRBD2 (6 bases). The V end was cut by 3 bases, the J end by 2 bases, with 11 bases between. The germline gives CDR1 MDHEN, CDR2 SYDVKM. This CDR3 comprises 14 residues. Here the CDR3 DNA reads TGTGCCAGCAGTTTGACTAGGCGTGCCTACGAGCAGTACTTC. It is translated as CASSLTRRAYEQYF.

This chain joins TRBV29-1 and TRBJ2-4, with TRBD1 matching 9 bases. The CDR3 is 16 residues long. J lost 8 bases, V lost 1 base, and 12 bases had no gene match. Per the germline V gene, CDR1 is SQVTM and CDR2 is ANQGSEA. The CDR3 DNA reads TGCAGCGTTGAAGGAGAAGGGACAGGGATAGGGGACATTCAGTACTTC. Translated, it gives CSVEGEGTGIGDIQYF.

This sequence joins TRBV6-1 and TRBJ2-3, with 7 bases identical to TRBD1. Germline V gene lookup returns CDR1 MNHNS and CDR2 SASEGT. This CDR3 region has 15 residues. V trimming: 1 base; J trimming: 6 bases; junction bases outside the gene matches: 7. CDR3 sequence reads: CASSEGVDRWDTQYF. The DNA for the CDR3 is TGTGCCAGCAGTGAAGGCGTGGACAGGTGGGATACGCAGTATTTT.

This chain connects TRBV5-6 to TRBJ2-1; D unresolved. There are 11 residues in the CDR3. Trimming shortened V by 4 bases and J by 5 bases, and 4 bases separated the two germline ends. From germline, CDR1 is SGHDT and CDR2 YYEEEE. The CDR3 coding sequence is TGTGCCAGCAGCGCCAACAATGAGCAGTTCTTC. It yields the protein CASSANNEQFF.

The rearrangement links TRBV6-7 to TRBJ1-2; tentatively, D is TRBD1 (5 bases). TRBV6-7 falls under the ORF class, with uncertain function. The CDR3 covers 13 residues. Deletions cut 11 bases from V and 0 bases from J, with 13 bases between. For the CDR3, the DNA is TGTGCCGGAAGACAGCCGCCTAACTATGGCTACACCTTC. It yields the protein CAGRQPPNYGYTF.

V gene TRBV18 combines with J gene TRBJ2-5; the match to TRBD1 covers 7 bases. Germline trimming cut 5 bases from V and 5 bases from J; bases unmatched to any gene: 11. There are 15 residues in the CDR3. Germline-derived CDR1 and CDR2 are KGHSH and LQKENI. CDR3: CASSSLPTGWETQYF. CDR3 nucleotides: TGTGCCAGCTCAAGTCTTCCGACAGGGTGGGAGACCCAGTACTTC. The whole variable domain, filled in from reference TRBV18 and TRBJ2-5, reads NAGVMQNPRHLVRRRGQEARLRCSPMKGHSHVYWYRQLPEEGLKFMVYLQKENIIDESGMPKERFSAEFPKEGPSILRIQQVVRGDSAAYFCASSSLPTGWETQYFGPGTRLLVL.

The V call is TRBV28, the J call TRBJ1-4; no firm D call. V lost 8 bases to trimming and J lost 3 bases, with 13 bases between them. Germline V lookup: CDR1 MDHEN, CDR2 SYDVKM. The CDR3 loop spans 14 amino acids. The CDR3 spells CASQKGGSNEKLFF. CDR3 nucleotide sequence: TGTGCCAGCCAGAAGGGAGGGTCTAATGAAAAACTGTTTTTT.

The chain couples TRBV19 to TRBJ1-1; D is unclear. CDR3 length: 11 residues. Trimming shortened V by 5 bases and J by 0 bases, and 1 base separated the two germline ends. CDR1 and CDR2 (germline): LNHDA, SQIVND (reference sequence). The CDR3 region is CASSVNTEAFF. The CDR3 DNA follows: TGTGCCAGTAGTGTGAACACTGAAGCTTTCTTT.

This clone was seen once. The chain carries TRBV5-4 and TRBJ1-2; TRBD1 matches at 8 bases. CDR1 is SGHNT and CDR2 is YYREEE in the germline V gene (reference sequence). The CDR3 is made up of 12 amino acids. Trimming took 10 bases from V and 6 from J; bases not matched to a gene: 8. CDR3 region: CAVTGGRNGYTF. The DNA for the CDR3 is TGTGCCGTCACAGGGGGGAGGAATGGCTACACCTTC.

V usage is TRBV5-4 and J usage is TRBJ2-5; 10 bases map to TRBD2. The ends lost 4 bases at V and 2 bases at J; junction bases unmatched: 8. The CDR3 runs 16 residues. Germline values: CDR1 SGHNT, CDR2 YYREEE (reference sequence). The CDR3, as DNA: TGTGCCAGCAGCAGGCTAGCGGGAGTAGGGCAAGAGACCCAGTACTTC. Translated: CASSRLAGVGQETQYF.

The chain couples TRBV11-2 to TRBJ1-1; D not resolved. CDR3 length equals 13 residues. Germline assignment: CDR1 SGHAT and CDR2 FQNNGV. V dropped 1 base and J dropped 3 bases, with 6 bases sitting between them. CDR3 region: CASSLGAYTEAFF. In DNA, the CDR3 is TGTGCCAGCAGCTTAGGGGCTTACACTGAAGCTTTCTTT. The variable domain in full, completed from reference TRBV11-2 and TRBJ1-1, reads EAGVAQSPRYKIIEKRQSVAFWCNPISGHATLYWYQQILGQGPKLLIQFQNNGVVDDSQLPKDRFSAERLKGVDSTLKIQPAKLEDSAVYLCASSLGAYTEAFFGQGTRLTVV.

The rearrangement links TRBV29-1 to TRBJ2-5; tentative D call: TRBD2 (6 bases). The J call may be in error: the DNA end matches TRBJ2-7 better. CDR1 and CDR2 from the germline V gene are SQVTM and ANQGSEA. This CDR3 region has 13 residues. The CDR3 bases are TGCAGCACCGGGACTCAAGACTCCTACGAGCAGTACTTC. It specifies CSTGTQDSYEQYF.